These 15 T cell receptor beta chains came from one sample sequenced in a study of blood T cell repertoires in COVID-19. Libraries were prepared by immunoSEQ multiplex PCR; TCRdb keeps only in-frame clonotypes and omits some of them. The sample shows about 190,000 clones, roughly three quarters of them seen only once. The sample comprised peripheral blood. All receptors come from a man aged 60-69 years with active or convalescent COVID-19.

The chain recombines TRBV5-1 with TRBJ1-3, with 8 bases identical to TRBD1. The CDR3 extends over 15 amino acids. Germline trimming cut 4 bases from V and 4 bases from J; bases unmatched to any gene: 7. Germline assignment: CDR1 SGHRS and CDR2 YFSETQ. CDR3: CASSERTGIGNTIYF. In DNA, the CDR3 is TGCGCCAGCAGCGAACGGACAGGGATCGGAAACACCATATATTTT.

V gene TRBV6-1 combines with J gene TRBJ1-2; D call uncertain. Germline V gives CDR1 MNHNS, CDR2 SASEGT. The CDR3 spans 13 residues. Trimming left V 1 base short and J 8 bases short, with 11 bases between. The CDR3 region has the DNA TGTGCCAGCAGTGAAGGCGGGATTCGAGGCTACACCTTC. Translating it yields CASSEGGIRGYTF.

The J gene is TRBJ2-6, the V gene TRBV28, with 8 bases identical to TRBD1. The V gene end was trimmed by 2 bases and the J gene end by 1 base; junction bases not matched to a gene: 4. The germline gives CDR1 MDHEN, CDR2 SYDVKM. This CDR3 region has 17 residues. Here the CDR3 reads CASSLDRGWSGANVLTF. In DNA form, the CDR3 reads TGTGCCAGCAGTTTAGACAGGGGTTGGTCTGGGGCCAACGTCCTGACTTTC. The complete variable domain, with remaining parts taken from reference TRBV28 and TRBJ2-6, reads DVKVTQSSRYLVKRTGEKVFLECVQDMDHENMFWYRQDPGLGLRLIYFSYDVKMKEKGDIPEGYSVSREKKERFSLILESASTNQTSMYLCASSLDRGWSGANVLTFGAGSRLTVL.

This sequence joins TRBV27 and TRBJ1-5; a possible D gene is TRBD1 (5 bases). This CDR3 region has 14 residues. The V end lost 10 bases, the J end lost 2 bases, and 15 bases lay between the germline ends. Germline-derived CDR1 and CDR2 are MNHEY and SMNVEV (reference sequence). CDR3 sequence (DNA): TGTGCCACGTGGAAGTCGGGGGGCAATCAGCCCCAGCATTTT. This gives the protein CATWKSGGNQPQHF.

The V gene is TRBV5-5, the J gene TRBJ2-5, with a possible D match to TRBD2 (5 bases). This CDR3 comprises 15 residues. Germline CDR1 and CDR2: SGHKS and YYEKEE (reference sequence). The V and J ends lost 0 bases and 5 bases respectively, with 14 bases between them. This CDR3 is CASSLGYYSAETQYF. In DNA form, the CDR3 reads TGTGCCAGCAGCTTGGGGTATTATAGCGCGGAGACCCAGTACTTC.

CDR3 coding DNA: TGTGCCAGCAGCTTCGGGGGGCTCGTGGCCGGGGAGCTGTTTTTT. Its translation is CASSFGGLVAGELFF. The chain has TRBV5-6 and TRBJ2-2; D perhaps matches TRBD2 (7 bases). Germline V gene data show CDR1 as SGHDT and CDR2 as YYEEEE. With 2 bases removed from V and 6 bases from J, the gap between germline ends came to 14 bases. This CDR3 contains 15 residues.

In this sample, this clone turned up a few times. The chain recombines TRBV19 with TRBJ1-1, with D tentatively TRBD1 (5 bases). Germline V gene sequence: CDR1 LNHDA, CDR2 SQIVND (reference sequence). The CDR3 loop spans 12 amino acids. The germline V and J ends were trimmed by 3 bases and 7 bases, with 9 bases remaining between them. Here the CDR3 DNA reads TGTGCCAGTAGTATTCGGGGGTTTGAAGCTTTCTTT. It encodes CASSIRGFEAFF. The full variable domain, rest sourced from reference TRBV19 and TRBJ1-1, is DGGITQSPKYLFRKEGQNVTLSCEQNLNHDAMYWYRQDPGQGLRLIYYSQIVNDFQKGDIAEGYSVSREKKESFPLTVTSAQKNPTAFYLCASSIRGFEAFFGQGTRLTVV.

This chain connects TRBV5-1 to TRBJ2-3; 8 bases line up with TRBD2. Germline V gene lookup returns CDR1 SGHRS and CDR2 YFSETQ. The CDR3 consists of 15 residues. After removal of 0 bases from V and 0 bases from J, the junction contained 0 bases not matched to a gene. Here the CDR3 reads CASSLVAGSTDTQYF. The CDR3, as DNA: TGCGCCAGCAGCTTGGTAGCGGGGAGCACAGATACGCAGTATTTT.

The CDR3 region is CASTGDLAGNTIYF. CDR3 sequence (DNA): TGTGCCAGCACAGGGGATTTGGCTGGAAACACCATATATTTT. The rearrangement joins TRBV28 to TRBJ1-3; possible D gene TRBD1, 6 bases. From germline, CDR1 is MDHEN and CDR2 SYDVKM. The CDR3 is 14 amino acids. Trimming took 7 bases from V and 2 from J, leaving 12 bases between them. The entire variable domain, with the rest obtained from reference TRBV28 and TRBJ1-3, is as follows: DVKVTQSSRYLVKRTGEKVFLECVQDMDHENMFWYRQDPGLGLRLIYFSYDVKMKEKGDIPEGYSVSREKKERFSLILESASTNQTSMYLCASTGDLAGNTIYFGEGSWLTVV.

The J gene is TRBJ2-7, the V gene TRBV5-1, with D perhaps TRBD2 (6 bases). The CDR3 covers 16 residues. With 4 bases removed from V and 0 bases from J, the gap between germline ends came to 17 bases. Germline lookup yields CDR1 SGHRS and CDR2 YFSETQ. CDR3 region: CASSTGRRPHSYEQYF. DNA for the CDR3: TGCGCCAGCAGCACCGGGAGACGGCCTCACTCCTACGAGCAGTACTTC.

A few counts support this clone. The genes are TRBV18 and TRBJ2-7, with 8 bases lining up with TRBD1. Germline V gene sequence: CDR1 KGHSH, CDR2 LQKENI. V lost 8 bases to trimming and J lost 6 bases; unmatched junction nucleotides: 18. CDR3 length equals 16 residues. The DNA of the CDR3 is TGTGCCAGCACCCAGCGCGCCCAGGGGGCAGGGGCCGAGCAGTACTTC. The encoded protein is CASTQRAQGAGAEQYF.

The rearrangement joins TRBV3-1 (or the pseudogene TRBV3-2) to TRBJ2-2, with TRBD2 as a possible D gene (5 bases). There are 16 residues in the CDR3. CDR1 is LGHDT, CDR2 YNNKEL, per germline (reference sequence). V lost 7 bases and J lost 0, with 15 bases in between. In DNA, the CDR3 is TGTGCCAGCATTTCTGCGAGCGGTTCGAACACCGGGGAGCTGTTTTTT. This gives the protein CASISASGSNTGELFF.

The chain joins TRBV18 to TRBJ2-3; D ambiguous. V lost 6 bases, J lost 2 bases, and 9 bases lay in between. The CDR3 contains 13 residues. CDR1 is KGHSH and CDR2 is LQKENI in the germline V gene. The CDR3 spells CASSRQTTDTQYF. In DNA, the CDR3 is TGTGCCAGCTCTAGACAAACCACAGATACGCAGTATTTT.

Many counts were recorded for this clone. This chain connects TRBV4-2 to TRBJ1-4; perhaps TRBD1 as D (5 bases). Germline CDR1 LGHNA, CDR2 YNFKEQ. CDR3 length: 14 residues. V lost 5 bases and J lost 4, with 11 bases in between. CDR3 loop: CASSDRQSNEKLFF. The CDR3 region has the DNA TGTGCCAGCAGCGACAGACAGAGTAATGAAAAACTGTTTTTT.

The J gene is TRBJ2-5, the V gene TRBV27; TRBD1 might be the D (5 bases). CDR3 length equals 13 residues. Per the germline V gene, CDR1 is MNHEY and CDR2 is SMNVEV (reference sequence). Trimming removed 4 bases at V and 2 bases at J, with 8 bases between. This CDR3 reads CASSSTGQETQYF. In nucleotides, the CDR3 is TGTGCCAGCAGTTCCACAGGTCAAGAGACCCAGTACTTC.